This TCR beta chain was profiled in a study of CD4 and CD8 cells across lung adenocarcinoma regions. TCRdb redid the calling of the PCR reads with MiXCR, one entry per CDR3 protein. The data show about 20,000 distinct CDR3 sequences, around 59% seen once. The sample holds many counts of this clonotype. Samples came from patients with localized non-small cell lung adenocarcinoma. The sequence was obtained from a female donor with lung adenocarcinoma. The CD4 and CD8 labels of this study may be unreliable. Sequencing was carried out using CD8+ T cells from the center of a lung tumor.

The CDR3, as DNA: TGTGCCAGCAGCTTTCGGCGGGAGGTGTCAAATGAGCAGTTCTTC. Translated, it gives CASSFRREVSNEQFF. The chain recombines TRBV7-2 with TRBJ2-1; 8 nucleotides match TRBD2. Germline V CDR1 and CDR2: SGHTA, FQGNSA. V gave up 3 bases and J gave up 7 bases; unmatched junction bases: 8. The CDR3 is 15 residues long.